The rows below give T cell receptor beta chains drawn from one sample of a study of CD8+ T cells in alopecia areata. Profiled with immunoSEQ multiplex PCR; TCRdb holds only in-frame clones, not every one. The sample consists of roughly 150,000 clones, around 55% of them appearing once. The sequenced sample was CD4+ T cells sorted from blood. The source of these receptors is a human donor in good health. Both conserved end residues are part of each CDR3. The D gene is left open where the match is weak. Clone size is shown for a subset of rows, as once, few, many or a class of expanded clone.

j_call,clone_size,d_call,v_call,cdr3_length,cdr3_nt,cdr3_aa
TRBJ2-7,-,TRBD2,TRBV7-2,16,TGTGCCAGCAGCTTAGCGGCTAGCGGGAGAGGCAACGAGCAGTACTTC,CASSLAASGRGNEQYF
TRBJ2-3,-,-,TRBV29-1,11,TGCAGCGTGGGGTCATCAGATACGCAGTATTTT,CSVGSSDTQYF
TRBJ2-7,-,TRBD2,TRBV7-2,15,TGTGCCAGCAGCTTATCAGCGGGACCCTCCTACGAGCAGTACTTC,CASSLSAGPSYEQYF
TRBJ1-2,-,-,TRBV6-5,15,TGTGCCAGCAGTTACTCGTCCGCGAGCTTCTATGGCTACACCTTC,CASSYSSASFYGYTF
TRBJ2-1,few,-,TRBV14,15,TGTGCCAGCAGCCAAGGCAGCGCCACCTACAATGAGCAGTTCTTC,CASSQGSATYNEQFF
TRBJ2-4,-,-,TRBV2,15,TGTGCCAGCAGTCCAACTTCGACTGGCAAAAACATTCAGTACTTC,CASSPTSTGKNIQYF
TRBJ1-5,once,TRBD1,TRBV19,17,TGTGCCAGTACTATGAGGGGGCGGCAGGCTAGCAATCAGCCCCAGCATTTT,CASTMRGRQASNQPQHF
TRBJ2-7,-,TRBD1,TRBV30,14,TGTGCCTGGACCCGAGGGGGCAATGACTACGAGCAGTACTTC,CAWTRGGNDYEQYF
TRBJ1-1,-,-,TRBV15,14,TGTGCCACCAGCCAAACAGGGACCGACACTGAAGCTTTCTTT,CATSQTGTDTEAFF
TRBJ2-2,once,-,TRBV27,15,TGTGCCAGCAGTCGGTCAGGGCGAGCCGGCGGGGAGCTGTTTTTT,CASSRSGRAGGELFF
TRBJ2-1,-,TRBD2,TRBV27,15,TGTGCCAGCAGTTTGTTTGGGGGGGGATTCAATGAGCAGTTCTTC,CASSLFGGGFNEQFF
TRBJ2-7,-,-,TRBV5-6,12,TGTGCCAGCAGCTCGAGAGCCTACGAGCAGTACTTC,CASSSRAYEQYF
TRBJ2-7,-,-,TRBV29-1,13,TGCAGCGCCCGTGCAGGGGGGACCTACGAGCAGTACTTC,CSARAGGTYEQYF
TRBJ2-7,-,-,TRBV5-6,12,TGTGCCAGCAGCTTGGGGCGAACCGAGCAGTACTTC,CASSLGRTEQYF
TRBJ2-5,few,TRBD1,TRBV7-9,15,TGTGCCAGCAGCATGTCGGGACAGGGGGCACAGACCCAGTACTTC,CASSMSGQGAQTQYF
TRBJ1-2,-,-,TRBV28,13,TGTGCCAGCAGTTTCCCCAGGGACTATGGCTACACCTTC,CASSFPRDYGYTF
TRBJ1-5,-,-,TRBV30,13,TGTGCCTGGAGTGTAGGGGGTTATCAGCCCCAGCATTTT,CAWSVGGYQPQHF
TRBJ2-3,-,-,TRBV29-1,12,TGCAGCGTTGAAGGATGGGGCCCGGGGCAGTATTTT,CSVEGWGPGQYF
TRBJ2-7,once,-,TRBV25-1,12,TGTGCCAGCATCGGACGGAATGGCGAGCAGTACTTC,CASIGRNGEQYF
TRBJ2-5,few,-,TRBV29-1,13,TGCAGCGTTGAGTCAGGAGCGCAAGAGACCCAGTACTTC,CSVESGAQETQYF
TRBJ2-1,-,-,TRBV11-2,12,TGTGCCAGCAGCTTATGGGGTCGTGAGCAGTTCTTC,CASSLWGREQFF
TRBJ1-1,-,-,TRBV21-1,8,TGTGCCAGCAGCCAAGCTTTCTTT,CASSQAFF
TRBJ1-5,-,-,TRBV29-1,12,TGCAGCGTTGAAGAGGTTGGCCAGCCCCAGCATTTT,CSVEEVGQPQHF
TRBJ1-1,few,-,TRBV28,12,TGTGCCAGCAGTTCCGGACAGAGGGAAGCTTTCTTT,CASSSGQREAFF
TRBJ2-7,-,-,TRBV2,10,TGTGCCAGCAGTGATAGGAAGCAGTACTTC,CASSDRKQYF
TRBJ2-3,few,-,TRBV25-1,14,TGTGCCAGCAGTGCAGCGGTGAGCACAGATACGCAGTATTTT,CASSAAVSTDTQYF
TRBJ1-5,few,-,TRBV27,15,TGTGCCAGCAGTTTATCAGGAGTTATTCATCAGCCCCAGCATTTT,CASSLSGVIHQPQHF
TRBJ2-7,few,-,TRBV23-1,17,TGCGCCAGCAGTCAAAACCCCTGGACGGATTTCTCCTACGAGCAGTACTTC,CASSQNPWTDFSYEQYF
TRBJ2-3,-,TRBD2,TRBV28,15,TGTGCCAGCAGTCCTCCTAGCGGACTCACAGATACGCAGTATTTT,CASSPPSGLTDTQYF
TRBJ2-3,-,-,TRBV19,14,TGTGCCAGTAGTCCCCACCTGAGCACAGATACGCAGTATTTT,CASSPHLSTDTQYF
TRBJ2-5,-,-,TRBV29-1,11,TGCTCTACAGGAACTCAAGAGACCCAGTACTTC,CSTGTQETQYF
TRBJ1-1,-,-,TRBV4-1,14,TGCGCCAGCGGGTACGGGATGAAGGGGGCTGAAGCTTTCTTT,CASGYGMKGAEAFF
TRBJ1-2,-,-,TRBV29-1,11,TGCAGCGTTGAGGGGCGGTATGGCTACACCTTC,CSVEGRYGYTF
TRBJ2-1,few,TRBD2,TRBV5-1,14,TGCGCCAGCAGCTTGACTAGCGCGTACAATGAGCAGTTCTTC,CASSLTSAYNEQFF
TRBJ1-5,once,-,TRBV6-5,15,TGTGCCAGCGGGGGAACAGGAACTAGCAATCAGCCCCAGCATTTT,CASGGTGTSNQPQHF
TRBJ2-1,-,-,TRBV30,14,TGTGCCTGGAGGAAGGCTAGCTCCTACAATGAGCAGTTCTTC,CAWRKASSYNEQFF
TRBJ2-1,-,-,TRBV9,15,TGTGCCAGCAGCGTAGTTGGATTCGGGGTGAATGAGCAGTTCTTC,CASSVVGFGVNEQFF